This T cell receptor (beta chain) was captured in a study of blood T cell repertoires in COVID-19. Study-wide background: T cells, B-cell-depleted T cells, or PBMCs provided the cDNA or gDNA that served as material.

CDR3 length: 13 residues. Germline V gene lookup returns CDR1 SNHLY and CDR2 FYNNEI. Deletions cut 11 bases from V and 3 bases from J, with 17 bases between. Per the study methods: Estimation of nucleated cell counts relied on the amplification of reference gene primers. Data came from immunoSEQ multiplex PCR; TCRdb stores just in-frame clones and leaves some out. For V, J and clone size, that table is used; D and trimming come from the DNA. The table lists approximately 130,000 clones, around 85% of them singletons. The sequenced sample was peripheral blood. V gene TRBV2 combines with J gene TRBJ2-7; the D is unclear. This clonotype was obtained from a woman aged 50 to 60 who had recovered from COVID-19. As DNA, the CDR3 is TGTGCCCCCATCCGAGGAATAATCTACGAGCAGTACTTC. Protein sequence: CAPIRGIIYEQYF. The full variable domain, with the rest looked up from reference TRBV2 and TRBJ2-7, is EPEVTQTPSHQVTQMGQEVILRCVPISNHLYFYWYRQILGQKVEFLVSFYNNEISEKSEIFDDQFSVERPDGSNFTLKIRSTKLEDSAMYFCAPIRGIIYEQYFGPGTRLTVT.